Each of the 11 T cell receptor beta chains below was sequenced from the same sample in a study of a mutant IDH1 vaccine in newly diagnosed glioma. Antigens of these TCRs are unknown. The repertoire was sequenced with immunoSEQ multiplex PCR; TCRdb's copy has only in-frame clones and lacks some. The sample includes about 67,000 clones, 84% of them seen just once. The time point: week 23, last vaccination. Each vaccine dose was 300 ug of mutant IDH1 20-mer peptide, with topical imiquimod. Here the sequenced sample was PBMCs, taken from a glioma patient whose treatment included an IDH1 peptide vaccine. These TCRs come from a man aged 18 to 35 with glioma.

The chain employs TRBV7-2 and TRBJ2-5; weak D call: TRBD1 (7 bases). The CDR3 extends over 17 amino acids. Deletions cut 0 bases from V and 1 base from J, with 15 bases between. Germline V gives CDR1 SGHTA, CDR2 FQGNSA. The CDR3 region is CASSLARAGGGQETQYF. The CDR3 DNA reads TGTGCCAGCAGCTTAGCGCGGGCAGGGGGAGGCCAAGAGACCCAGTACTTC.

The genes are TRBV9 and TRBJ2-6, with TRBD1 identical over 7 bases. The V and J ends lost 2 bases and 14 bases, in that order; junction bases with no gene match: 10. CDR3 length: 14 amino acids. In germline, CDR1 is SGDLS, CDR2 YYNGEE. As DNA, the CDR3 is TGTGCCAGCAGCGTCCCCGGGACAGCAAGCATCCTGACTTTC. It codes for CASSVPGTASILTF.

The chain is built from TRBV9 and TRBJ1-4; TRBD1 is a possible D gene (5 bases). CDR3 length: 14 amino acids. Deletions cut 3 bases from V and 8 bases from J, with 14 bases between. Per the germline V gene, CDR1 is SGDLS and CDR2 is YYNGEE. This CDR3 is CASSAAGTREKLFF. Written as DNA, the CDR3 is TGTGCCAGCAGCGCCGCGGGGACGCGGGAAAAACTGTTTTTT. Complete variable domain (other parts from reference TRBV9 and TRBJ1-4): DSGVTQTPKHLITATGQRVTLRCSPRSGDLSVYWYQQSLDQGLQFLIQYYNGEERAKGNILERFSAQQFPDLHSELNLSSLELGDSALYFCASSAAGTREKLFFGSGTQLSVL.

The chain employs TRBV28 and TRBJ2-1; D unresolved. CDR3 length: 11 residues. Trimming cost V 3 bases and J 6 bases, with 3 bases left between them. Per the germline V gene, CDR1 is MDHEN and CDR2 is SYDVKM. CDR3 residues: CASSFPNEQFF. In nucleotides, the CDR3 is TGTGCCAGCAGTTTCCCCAATGAGCAGTTCTTC.

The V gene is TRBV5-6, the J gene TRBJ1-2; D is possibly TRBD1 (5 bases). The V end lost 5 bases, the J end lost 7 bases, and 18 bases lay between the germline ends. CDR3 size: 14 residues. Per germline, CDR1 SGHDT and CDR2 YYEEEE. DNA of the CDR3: TGTGCCAGCAGGGGATCCGGCAGAACAGGTGGCTACACCTTC. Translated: CASRGSGRTGGYTF.

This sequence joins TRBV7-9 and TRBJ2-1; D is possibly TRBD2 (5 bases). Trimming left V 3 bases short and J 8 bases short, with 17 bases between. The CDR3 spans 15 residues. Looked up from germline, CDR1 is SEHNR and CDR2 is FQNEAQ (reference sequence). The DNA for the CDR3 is TGTGCCAGCAGCTTGGGAGTAGGGAAGGCCGATGAGCAGTTCTTC. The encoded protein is CASSLGVGKADEQFF. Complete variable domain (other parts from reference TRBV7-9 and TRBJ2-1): DTGVSQNPRHKITKRGQNVTFRCDPISEHNRLYWYRQTLGQGPEFLTYFQNEAQLEKSRLLSDRFSAERPKGSFSTLEIQRTEQGDSAMYLCASSLGVGKADEQFFGPGTRLTVL.

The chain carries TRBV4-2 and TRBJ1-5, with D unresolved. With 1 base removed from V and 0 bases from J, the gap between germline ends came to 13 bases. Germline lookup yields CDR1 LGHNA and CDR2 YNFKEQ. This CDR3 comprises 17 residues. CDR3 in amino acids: CASSQVSNSYSNQPQHF. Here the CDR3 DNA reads TGTGCCAGCAGCCAAGTCTCGAACAGCTATAGCAATCAGCCCCAGCATTTT.

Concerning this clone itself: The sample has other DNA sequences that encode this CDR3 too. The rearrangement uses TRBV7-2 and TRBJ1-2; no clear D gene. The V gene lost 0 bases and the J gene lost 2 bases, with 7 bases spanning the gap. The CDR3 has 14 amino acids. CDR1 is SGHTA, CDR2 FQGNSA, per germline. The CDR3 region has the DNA TGTGCCAGCAGCTTAGCGACGGGGAACTATGGCTACACCTTC. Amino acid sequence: CASSLATGNYGYTF.

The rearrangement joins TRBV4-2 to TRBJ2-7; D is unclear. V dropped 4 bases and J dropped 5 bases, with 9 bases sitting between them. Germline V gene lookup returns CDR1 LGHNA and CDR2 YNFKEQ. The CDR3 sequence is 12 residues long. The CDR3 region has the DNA TGTGCCAGCAGCCGATCGAGGAACGAGCAGTACTTC. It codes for CASSRSRNEQYF.

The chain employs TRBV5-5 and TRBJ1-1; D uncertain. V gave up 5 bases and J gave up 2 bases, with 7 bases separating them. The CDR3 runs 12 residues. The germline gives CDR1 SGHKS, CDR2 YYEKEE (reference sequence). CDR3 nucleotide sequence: TGTGCCAGCAGTTTCAGTAACACTGAAGCTTTCTTT. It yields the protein CASSFSNTEAFF.

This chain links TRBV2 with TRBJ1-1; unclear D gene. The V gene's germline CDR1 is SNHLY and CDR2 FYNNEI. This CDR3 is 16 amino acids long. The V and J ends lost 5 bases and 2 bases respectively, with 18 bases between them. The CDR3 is CASSPRVAGRNTEAFF. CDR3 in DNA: TGTGCCAGCAGTCCCCGCGTCGCGGGCCGAAACACTGAAGCTTTCTTT. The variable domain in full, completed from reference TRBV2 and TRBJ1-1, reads EPEVTQTPSHQVTQMGQEVILRCVPISNHLYFYWYRQILGQKVEFLVSFYNNEISEKSEIFDDQFSVERPDGSNFTLKIRSTKLEDSAMYFCASSPRVAGRNTEAFFGQGTRLTVV.